The rows below give T cell receptor beta chains drawn from one sample of a study of blood T cell repertoires in COVID-19. Only in-frame clones appear in the TCRdb table, and some are missing; sequencing was by immunoSEQ multiplex PCR. The profile shows nearly 70,000 clones, 70% to 90% of them singletons. Sequencing used peripheral blood. These receptors came from a woman aged 45-65 years with COVID-19, enrolled during active disease. The CDR3 runs from the conserved cysteine through the conserved F or W. The order of the fields is V gene, D gene, clone size, J gene, CDR3 protein, CDR3 DNA. The D gene is left open where the match is weak. Clone sizes are given selectively: once, few, many, or a class where the clone is expanded.

V: TRBV2
D: NA
size: NA
J: TRBJ2-1
CDR3: CASSYLATNEQFF
DNA: TGTGCCAGCAGTTATCTAGCGACCAATGAGCAGTTCTTC

V: TRBV15
D: NA
size: NA
J: TRBJ2-5
CDR3: CATSRTGWYQETQYF
DNA: TGTGCCACCAGCAGAACAGGGTGGTACCAAGAGACCCAGTACTTC

V: TRBV7-3
D: NA
size: NA
J: TRBJ2-3
CDR3: CASSFQNTDTQYF
DNA: TGTGCCAGCAGCTTCCAGAACACAGATACGCAGTATTTT

V: TRBV28
D: TRBD1
size: few
J: TRBJ1-2
CDR3: CASSSRRGRRGGYTF
DNA: TGTGCCAGCAGTTCCCGCAGGGGGCGCAGGGGTGGCTACACCTTC

V: TRBV25-1
D: NA
size: NA
J: TRBJ1-1
CDR3: CASSETGSSTEAFF
DNA: TGTGCCAGCAGTGAAACGGGGTCGAGCACTGAAGCTTTCTTT

V: TRBV11-2
D: NA
size: few
J: TRBJ2-7
CDR3: CASSSRGSYEQYF
DNA: TGTGCCAGCAGCTCCCGGGGTTCCTACGAGCAGTACTTC

V: TRBV6-4
D: NA
size: few
J: TRBJ2-7
CDR3: CASSLEGPPGVYEQYF
DNA: TGTGCCAGCAGCCTCGAGGGGCCTCCGGGAGTCTACGAGCAGTACTTC

V: TRBV20-1
D: NA
size: NA
J: TRBJ2-7
CDR3: CSASATPSYEQYF
DNA: TGCAGTGCTAGTGCAACTCCCTCCTACGAGCAGTACTTC

V: TRBV5-1
D: TRBD1
size: few
J: TRBJ1-4
CDR3: CASSLTGTDEKLFF
DNA: TGCGCCAGCAGCTTGACCGGGACAGATGAAAAACTGTTTTTT

V: TRBV19
D: NA
size: NA
J: TRBJ1-2
CDR3: CASSIAPGVTGYTF
DNA: TGTGCCAGTAGTATAGCTCCAGGGGTTACTGGCTACACCTTC

V: TRBV30
D: NA
size: NA
J: TRBJ1-4
CDR3: CAWSGGQGMANEKLFF
DNA: TGTGCCTGGAGTGGGGGGCAGGGGATGGCTAATGAAAAACTGTTTTTT

V: TRBV19
D: TRBD2
size: NA
J: TRBJ2-5
CDR3: CASSWTSGRETQYF
DNA: TGTGCCAGTAGTTGGACTAGCGGGAGAGAGACCCAGTACTTC

V: TRBV11-3
D: NA
size: NA
J: TRBJ2-4
CDR3: CASSLSLTGRIQYF
DNA: TGTGCCAGCAGCTTATCGTTGACAGGCCGGATTCAGTACTTC

V: TRBV5-4
D: NA
size: NA
J: TRBJ2-1
CDR3: CASSLVLGEQFF
DNA: TGTGCCAGCAGTTTGGTTCTAGGCGAGCAGTTCTTC

V: TRBV29-1
D: NA
size: NA
J: TRBJ2-7
CDR3: CSVERGGGEQYF
DNA: TGCAGCGTAGAGAGGGGAGGGGGCGAGCAGTACTTC

V: TRBV9
D: TRBD2
size: NA
J: TRBJ2-3
CDR3: CASSVASGRLRDTQYF
DNA: TGTGCCAGCAGCGTAGCTAGCGGGAGGCTTCGGGATACGCAGTATTTT

V: TRBV4-3
D: TRBD2
size: few
J: TRBJ2-7
CDR3: CASSQAGTSGLSYEQYF
DNA: TGCGCCAGCAGCCAAGCGGGGACTAGCGGGCTCTCCTACGAGCAGTACTTC

V: TRBV9
D: TRBD1
size: NA
J: TRBJ1-2
CDR3: CASSLKGGAYGYTF
DNA: TGTGCCAGCAGTCTTAAAGGGGGCGCCTATGGCTACACCTTC

V: TRBV28
D: TRBD2
size: once
J: TRBJ2-7
CDR3: CASSVTSLSPNEQYF
DNA: TGTGCCAGCAGTGTGACTAGCTTGTCCCCAAACGAGCAGTACTTC

V: TRBV7-8
D: NA
size: NA
J: TRBJ2-1
CDR3: CASSSRLVAYNEQFF
DNA: TGTGCCAGCAGCTCCCGACTAGTAGCCTACAATGAGCAGTTCTTC

V: TRBV27
D: TRBD1
size: NA
J: TRBJ2-7
CDR3: CASSSIQGADLDEQYF
DNA: TGTGCCAGCAGTTCTATACAGGGGGCGGATCTTGACGAGCAGTACTTC

V: TRBV12-3/TRBV12-4
D: NA
size: once
J: TRBJ2-2
CDR3: CASSLGGTGELFF
DNA: TGTGCCAGCAGTTTAGGAGGGACCGGGGAGCTGTTTTTT

V: TRBV4-3
D: TRBD2
size: NA
J: TRBJ2-3
CDR3: CASSQGTGGVDTQYF
DNA: TGCGCCAGCAGCCAAGGGACGGGAGGTGTGGATACGCAGTATTTT

V: TRBV4-2
D: TRBD1
size: NA
J: TRBJ2-6
CDR3: CASSLGRTGRVSGANVLTF
DNA: TGTGCCAGCAGCTTGGGAAGGACAGGACGTGTCTCTGGGGCCAACGTCCTGACTTTC

V: TRBV5-1
D: TRBD1
size: NA
J: TRBJ2-1
CDR3: CASATGAHEQFF
DNA: TGCGCCAGCGCGACAGGGGCCCATGAGCAGTTCTTC

V: TRBV5-6
D: NA
size: NA
J: TRBJ1-6
CDR3: CASSLGRTPLHF
DNA: TGTGCCAGCAGCTTGGGGCGGACACCCCTCCACTTT

V: TRBV6-2/TRBV6-3
D: NA
size: NA
J: TRBJ2-7
CDR3: CASSSSVVEQYF
DNA: TGTGCCAGCAGCTCTAGTGTGGTCGAGCAGTACTTC

V: TRBV27
D: TRBD2
size: NA
J: TRBJ2-7
CDR3: CASSKLAGAPYEQYF
DNA: TGTGCCAGCAGTAAACTAGCGGGAGCCCCCTACGAGCAGTACTTC

V: TRBV29-1
D: TRBD1
size: NA
J: TRBJ1-2
CDR3: CSAGQGGGYTF
DNA: TGCAGCGCCGGACAGGGGGGCGGCTACACCTTC

V: TRBV15
D: TRBD1
size: few
J: TRBJ2-1
CDR3: CATSMWGRWTGLRTNEQFF
DNA: TGTGCCACCAGCATGTGGGGCCGGTGGACAGGGTTAAGGACGAATGAGCAGTTCTTC

V: TRBV6-2/TRBV6-3
D: TRBD2
size: NA
J: TRBJ2-5
CDR3: CASSLLAGDCYF
DNA: TGTGCCAGCAGCCTCCTAGCGGGAGACTGCTACTTC

V: TRBV19
D: TRBD1
size: NA
J: TRBJ1-3
CDR3: CASSTYEGRGTGNTIYF
DNA: TGTGCCAGTAGTACGTACGAGGGCAGGGGGACTGGAAACACCATATATTTT

V: TRBV28
D: NA
size: NA
J: TRBJ2-7
CDR3: CASSLDQGYYEQYF
DNA: TGTGCCAGCAGTTTAGATCAGGGTTACTACGAGCAGTACTTC

V: TRBV9
D: NA
size: NA
J: TRBJ2-2
CDR3: CASSVASRTRTGELFF
DNA: TGTGCCAGCAGCGTAGCTTCTCGTACTCGCACCGGGGAGCTGTTTTTT

V: TRBV28
D: NA
size: NA
J: TRBJ2-3
CDR3: CAAAGTGRDTQYF
DNA: TGTGCCGCCGCGGGCACAGGGCGAGATACGCAGTATTTT

V: TRBV6-5
D: TRBD2
size: NA
J: TRBJ2-4
CDR3: CASSRLAGATIQYF
DNA: TGTGCCAGCAGTAGACTAGCGGGAGCAACCATTCAGTACTTC

V: TRBV4-3
D: NA
size: NA
J: TRBJ2-3
CDR3: CASSHLGRFSTTDTQYF
DNA: TGCGCCAGCAGCCACCTGGGGAGGTTCTCCACCACAGATACGCAGTATTTT

V: TRBV6-6
D: TRBD1
size: NA
J: TRBJ2-7
CDR3: CASSPRVGGEDEQYF
DNA: TGTGCCAGCAGCCCCCGGGTAGGGGGCGAGGACGAGCAGTACTTC

V: TRBV10-3
D: NA
size: NA
J: TRBJ2-6
CDR3: CAISARQNSGANVLTF
DNA: TGTGCCATCAGTGCCAGACAGAACTCTGGGGCCAACGTCCTGACTTTC

V: TRBV18
D: TRBD2
size: NA
J: TRBJ2-1
CDR3: CASSPSAGSFGNEQFF
DNA: TGTGCCAGCTCACCATCAGCGGGGTCGTTCGGCAATGAGCAGTTCTTC

V: TRBV4-1
D: TRBD2
size: NA
J: TRBJ2-3
CDR3: CASRTYSGTHSDTQYF
DNA: TGCGCCAGCAGGACCTATAGCGGGACCCATAGTGATACGCAGTATTTT

V: TRBV28
D: NA
size: NA
J: TRBJ2-5
CDR3: CASSLFSRRLSQETQYF
DNA: TGTGCCAGCAGTTTATTCTCCCGGCGGCTATCCCAAGAGACCCAGTACTTC

V: TRBV9
D: TRBD2
size: NA
J: TRBJ2-7
CDR3: CASSARGRVREQYF
DNA: TGTGCCAGCAGCGCTCGCGGGAGGGTTCGCGAGCAGTACTTC

V: TRBV14
D: TRBD2
size: NA
J: TRBJ2-3
CDR3: CASSQDVREGTDTQYF
DNA: TGTGCCAGCAGCCAAGATGTGCGGGAGGGCACAGATACGCAGTATTTT

V: TRBV28
D: NA
size: NA
J: TRBJ2-5
CDR3: CATSRAGYQETQYF
DNA: TGTGCCACTTCCAGGGCCGGGTACCAAGAGACCCAGTACTTC

V: TRBV14
D: TRBD2
size: NA
J: TRBJ2-1
CDR3: CASSPSRRERGEQFF
DNA: TGTGCCAGCAGCCCATCTCGGAGGGAGCGGGGTGAGCAGTTCTTC

V: TRBV11-2
D: NA
size: NA
J: TRBJ2-1
CDR3: CASSPPNGELNEQFF
DNA: TGTGCCAGCAGCCCCCCTAACGGGGAGCTGAATGAGCAGTTCTTC

V: TRBV7-9
D: NA
size: NA
J: TRBJ1-2
CDR3: CASSGGGAENLYGYTF
DNA: TGTGCCAGCAGCGGTGGAGGGGCGGAGAACCTCTATGGCTACACCTTC

V: TRBV6-5
D: TRBD1
size: NA
J: TRBJ2-5
CDR3: CASSPRTGSAQYF
DNA: TGTGCCAGCAGCCCAAGGACAGGGTCAGCCCAGTACTTC

V: TRBV18
D: TRBD1
size: NA
J: TRBJ2-5
CDR3: CASSPRTGGQETQYF
DNA: TGTGCCAGCTCACCCCGGACAGGGGGGCAAGAGACCCAGTACTTC

V: TRBV19
D: NA
size: NA
J: TRBJ1-5
CDR3: CASSKGTNYQPQHF
DNA: TGTGCCAGTAGTAAAGGGACAAATTATCAGCCCCAGCATTTT

V: TRBV11-3
D: NA
size: NA
J: TRBJ2-7
CDR3: CASSLATPPTYEQYF
DNA: TGTGCCAGCAGCTTAGCGACACCGCCCACCTACGAGCAGTACTTC

V: TRBV19
D: TRBD1
size: NA
J: TRBJ1-5
CDR3: CASTGQLQPQHF
DNA: TGTGCCAGTACGGGACAGCTACAGCCCCAGCATTTT

V: TRBV5-1
D: TRBD2
size: NA
J: TRBJ2-5
CDR3: CASSLGAGEGETQYF
DNA: TGCGCCAGCAGCTTGGGGGCGGGAGAAGGAGAGACCCAGTACTTC

V: TRBV5-1
D: TRBD1
size: NA
J: TRBJ2-5
CDR3: CASSTRQGEETQYF
DNA: TGCGCCAGCAGCACTAGACAGGGGGAAGAGACCCAGTACTTC